These T cell receptor beta chains were read from a single sample in a study of cytomegalovirus exposure and HLA in healthy donors. The method was immunoSEQ multiplex PCR; TCRdb's version includes in-frame clones alone and lacks a portion of them. The sample holds some 110,000 clones, 76% seen once. The sample taken for sequencing was PBMCs. These receptors all stem from a man aged 35 to 55 in good health and CMV-seropositive. CDR3s include the opening cysteine and the closing phenylalanine or tryptophan. A D gene is named only where the DNA matches it firmly. Only part of the rows carry a size: once, few, many, or a class if the clone is expanded.

D gene	clone size	V gene	J gene	CDR3 protein	CDR3 DNA
TRBD2	.	TRBV9	TRBJ2-3	CASSVGGTSGGADTQYF	TGTGCCAGCAGCGTAGGAGGGACTAGCGGGGGGGCGGATACGCAGTATTTT
.	once	TRBV6-1	TRBJ1-4	CASSEVRGMAANEKLFF	TGTGCCAGCAGTGAAGTCAGGGGAATGGCAGCTAATGAAAAACTGTTTTTT
TRBD1	once	TRBV19	TRBJ1-1	CASSMEQGRKRAEAFF	TGTGCCAGTAGTATGGAACAGGGGAGGAAAAGAGCTGAAGCTTTCTTT
.	.	TRBV18	TRBJ1-4	CASSPPGYQGEKLFF	TGTGCCAGCTCACCACCGGGATACCAGGGTGAAAAACTGTTTTTT
.	.	TRBV6-1	TRBJ2-1	CASRLPGGLYNEQFF	TGTGCCAGCAGACTCCCGGGGGGCCTCTACAATGAGCAGTTCTTC
.	.	TRBV7-3	TRBJ2-3	CASSLTTAGGLDF	TGTGCCAGCAGCTTAACGACGGCAGGGGGGCTCGATTTT
.	.	TRBV27	TRBJ2-2	CASSFTRGGGELFF	TGTGCCAGCAGTTTCACCCGGGGTGGCGGGGAGCTGTTTTTT
.	.	TRBV12-1	TRBJ2-7	CASMAGEQYF	TGTGCCAGCATGGCGGGTGAGCAGTACTTC
.	once	TRBV21-1	TRBJ1-2	CASRTRSNGYTF	TGTGCCAGCCGGACTAGGAGCAATGGCTACACCTTC
.	.	TRBV6-1	TRBJ1-4	CASSKDTATNEKLFF	TGTGCCAGCAGTAAGGACACTGCAACTAATGAAAAACTGTTTTTT
.	.	TRBV11-2	TRBJ1-2	CASSLVQQGNYGYTF	TGTGCCAGCAGCTTAGTGCAGCAGGGCAACTATGGCTACACCTTC
.	.	TRBV11-2	TRBJ2-5	CASSLGAKTQYF	TGTGCCAGCAGCTTAGGTGCGAAGACCCAGTACTTC
TRBD1	.	TRBV30	TRBJ1-4	CAWSGGGGGEKLFF	TGTGCCTGGAGCGGTGGAGGGGGCGGTGAAAAACTGTTTTTT
.	.	TRBV7-6	TRBJ1-6	CASSLGAVNSPLHF	TGTGCCAGCAGCTTAGGGGCCGTCAATTCACCCCTCCACTTT
TRBD1	.	TRBV5-1	TRBJ2-2	CASRPMGQGNVGELFF	TGCGCCAGCAGACCTATGGGACAGGGGAACGTCGGGGAGCTGTTTTTT
TRBD1	.	TRBV5-4	TRBJ2-6	CASSLVGQGTNVLTF	TGTGCCAGCAGCTTGGTGGGACAGGGGACCAACGTCCTGACTTTC
TRBD2	.	TRBV15	TRBJ2-7	CATSREVSGGPYEQYF	TGTGCCACCAGCAGAGAGGTTAGCGGGGGCCCCTACGAGCAGTACTTC
TRBD2	.	TRBV9	TRBJ2-7	CASSVGLAGSYEQYF	TGTGCCAGCAGCGTAGGACTAGCGGGGTCCTACGAGCAGTACTTC
.	.	TRBV11-2	TRBJ2-3	CASSFRQGDRGTDTQYF	TGTGCCAGCAGCTTTCGCCAGGGCGATAGGGGCACAGATACGCAGTATTTT
.	.	TRBV2	TRBJ1-6	CASSLAKNYNSPLHF	TGTGCCAGCAGCCTCGCGAAGAACTATAATTCACCCCTCCACTTT
TRBD2	.	TRBV9	TRBJ2-4	CASSPGGSQKNIQYF	TGTGCCAGCAGCCCGGGAGGGAGTCAGAAAAACATTCAGTACTTC
.	.	TRBV7-8	TRBJ2-7	CASSLGPGSYEQYF	TGTGCCAGCAGCTTAGGCCCGGGCTCCTACGAGCAGTACTTC
TRBD1	.	TRBV7-2	TRBJ1-2	CASSSRQGSDYTF	TGTGCCAGCAGCTCACGACAGGGAAGCGACTACACCTTC
TRBD2	once	TRBV7-3	TRBJ2-2	CASSRTSGRDPGELFF	TGTGCCAGCAGCCGGACTAGCGGGAGGGACCCCGGGGAGCTGTTTTTT